Listed here is a single T cell receptor beta chain. Its antigen remains undetermined. Germline is not matched at one junction end, which may reflect a read error. The CDR3, cysteine through phenylalanine, is 15 amino acids long. The DNA shown is the 45-base CDR3, in frame from base 1. In the germline V gene (reference sequence), CDR1 corresponds to SSHAT and CDR2 to FNYEAQ. The donors belonged to the validation cohort of over a hundred subjects, which was separate from the approximately 700-subject first cohort. The library was produced with the immunoSEQ multiplex PCR assay. Processing in the source paper ran as follows. A statistical classification framework was built to diagnose cytomegalovirus status from the catalog of TCR beta chain sequences. The table was pulled from immuneACCESS by TCRdb, which kept in-frame rearrangements only. Such tables lose some clones; where checked, under half of the loss comes from unresolved V genes, and the rest has no known cause. Clone size and V and J calls were adopted from that table, with D and trimming inferred from the DNA. The sample profile shows 150,000 to 200,000 clones; under 90% of them were found once. Roughly 4.2% of the sample is in the top ten clones.

This entry is derived from a study of cytomegalovirus exposure and HLA in healthy donors (TCRdb year 2017). Describing the broader study: According to a later analysis, one platform produced both the 120 validation repertoires and the roughly 640 repertoires of the first cohort. The study was designed to test whether signatures of past pathogen exposure could be identified by cataloging public T cell receptors. A separate validation cohort of 100 to 150 different subjects was used in addition to the approximately 700-subject first cohort. High-throughput TCR immunosequencing, statistical association of individual TCRs with disease status, and machine learning were combined to predict cytomegalovirus infection status. Paper-wide results and their limitations: The study listed around 160 TCR beta chains as associated with cytomegalovirus. It was suggested by the authors that the approach could potentially be generalized to other disease states and immunological phenotypes. While some public TCRs were present in many individuals, most TCR sequences turned up only very rarely across donors. The validation cohort had no HLA typing available for a later analysis, so co-occurrence within that cohort was assessed over all 130 or so repertoires. Cytomegalovirus status was reported to be diagnosed by the classifier with high specificity and sensitivity in both the original and validation cohorts. In vitro tests confirmed that three of the cytomegalovirus-associated TCR beta chains recognize cytomegalovirus antigens. Of the cluster scores, 90% to 95% were above 0 in a later analysis, which found that TCRs clustered in the first cohort also tended to co-occur in the 120 or so validation repertoires.

The specimen was PBMCs. This chain joins TRBV7-7 to TRBJ2-5; perhaps TRBD2 is the D gene, with 5 bases matching. This receptor was identified in a man aged 18 to 30 in good health and CMV-seropositive. The encoded CDR3 is CASSLGLSAWETQYF. The bases read TGTGCTAGCAGCTTAGGTCTTAGCGCTTGGGAGACCCAGTACTTC.